Described below is a single T cell receptor beta chain sequence and its context. V gave up 4 bases and J gave up 5 bases, with 11 bases separating them. There are 13 residues in the CDR3. CDR1 is SEHNR, CDR2 FQNEAQ, per germline (reference sequence). Here immunoSEQ multiplex PCR was the method, and the copy in TCRdb shows in-frame clones only, minus some. The table lists 70,000 to 100,000 clones, around 80% of them singletons. This sample is part of a study of blood T cell repertoires in COVID-19. Study context: Material from acute and convalescent COVID-19 was sourced from the United States, Italy and Spain. PBMCs, B-cell-depleted T cells, or T cells provided the cDNA or gDNA that made up the material.

The receptor comes from an elderly woman with acute or convalescent COVID-19. This chain links TRBV7-9 with TRBJ1-2, with unresolved D. The source material was peripheral blood. CDR3 sequence: CASSSDGKYGYTF. In DNA, the CDR3 is TGTGCCAGCAGCTCGGACGGGAAATATGGCTACACCTTC.